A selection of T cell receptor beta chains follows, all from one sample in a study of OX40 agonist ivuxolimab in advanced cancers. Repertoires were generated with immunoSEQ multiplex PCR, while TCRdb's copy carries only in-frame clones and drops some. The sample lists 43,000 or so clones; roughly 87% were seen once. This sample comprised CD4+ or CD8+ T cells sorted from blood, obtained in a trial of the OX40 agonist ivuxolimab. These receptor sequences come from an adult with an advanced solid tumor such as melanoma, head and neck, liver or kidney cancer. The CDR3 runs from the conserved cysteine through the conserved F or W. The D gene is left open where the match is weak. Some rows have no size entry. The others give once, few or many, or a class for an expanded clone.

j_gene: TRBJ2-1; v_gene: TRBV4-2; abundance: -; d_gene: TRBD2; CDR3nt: TGTGCCAGCAGCCAAAGACGGACTAGCGGAAACAATGAGCAGTTCTTC; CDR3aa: CASSQRRTSGNNEQFF
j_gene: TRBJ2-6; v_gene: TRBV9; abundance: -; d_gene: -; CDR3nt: TGTGCCAGCAGCGTAGGGTCCGGGGCCAACGTCCTGACTTTC; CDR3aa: CASSVGSGANVLTF
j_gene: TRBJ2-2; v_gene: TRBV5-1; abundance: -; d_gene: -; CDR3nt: TGCGCCAGCAGCTTGCCAGGGAACACCGGGGAGCTGTTTTTT; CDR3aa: CASSLPGNTGELFF
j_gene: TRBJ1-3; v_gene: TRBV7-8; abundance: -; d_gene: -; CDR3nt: TGTGCCAGCAGGAAATATTTAGGCGGAGGAAACACCATATATTTT; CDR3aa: CASRKYLGGGNTIYF
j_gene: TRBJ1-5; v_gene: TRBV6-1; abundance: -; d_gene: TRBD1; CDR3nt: TGTGCCAGCAGTACGGGACAGGCGGGCAATCAGCCCCAGCATTTT; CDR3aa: CASSTGQAGNQPQHF
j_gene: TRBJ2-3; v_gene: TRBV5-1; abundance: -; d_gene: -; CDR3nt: TGCGCCAGCAGCCGGAACAGGGTTGCGCAGTATTTT; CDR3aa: CASSRNRVAQYF
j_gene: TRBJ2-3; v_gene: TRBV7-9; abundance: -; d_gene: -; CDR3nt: TGTGCCAGCAGCTTAGCGCGGGGTGAGGGCACAGATACGCAGTATTTT; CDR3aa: CASSLARGEGTDTQYF
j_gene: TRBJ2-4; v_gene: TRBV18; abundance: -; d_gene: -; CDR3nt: TGTGCCAGCTCACCAGCCCGCGGGGTTCAGGATAACATTCAGTACTTC; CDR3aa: CASSPARGVQDNIQYF
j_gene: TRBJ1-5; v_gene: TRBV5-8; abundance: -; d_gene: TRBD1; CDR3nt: TGTGCCAGCAGCATTCGACAGGGCGGCAATCAGCCCCAGCATTTT; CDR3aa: CASSIRQGGNQPQHF
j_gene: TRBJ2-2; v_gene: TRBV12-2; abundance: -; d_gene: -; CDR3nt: TGTGCAAGTCGCTTAGGTGGGGGGTGTCTTACGAACACCGGGGAGCTGTTTTTT; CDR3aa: CASRLGGGCLTNTGELFF
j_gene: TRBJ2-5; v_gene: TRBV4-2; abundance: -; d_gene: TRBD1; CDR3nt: TGTGCCAGCAGCCAAGATGTCGGTAGGGGGCGGGAGACCCAGTACTTC; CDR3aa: CASSQDVGRGRETQYF
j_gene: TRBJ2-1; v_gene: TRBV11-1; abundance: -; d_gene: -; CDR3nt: TGTGCCAGCAGCTTACTGGGGTACTCCTACAATGAGCAGTTCTTC; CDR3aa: CASSLLGYSYNEQFF
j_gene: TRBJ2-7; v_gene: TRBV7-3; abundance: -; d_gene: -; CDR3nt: TGTGCCAGCAGCCACAATGCGGGAACATACGAGCAGTACTTC; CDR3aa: CASSHNAGTYEQYF
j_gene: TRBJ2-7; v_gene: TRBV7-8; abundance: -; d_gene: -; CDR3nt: TGTGCCAGCAGCTACTACTACGAGCAGTACTTC; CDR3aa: CASSYYYEQYF
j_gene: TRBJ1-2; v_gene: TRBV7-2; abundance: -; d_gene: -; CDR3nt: TGTGCCAGCAGCTTAGGGTCAGGGACCTCCTATGGCTACACCTTC; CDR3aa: CASSLGSGTSYGYTF
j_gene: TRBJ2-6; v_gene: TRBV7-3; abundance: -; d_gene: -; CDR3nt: TGTGCCAGCAGTAGACAGCCCTTTGGGGCCAACGTCCTGACTTTC; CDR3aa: CASSRQPFGANVLTF
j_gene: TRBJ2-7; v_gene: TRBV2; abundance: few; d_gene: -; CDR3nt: TGTGCCAGCAGGGCAACAGGATCCTACGAGCAGTACTTC; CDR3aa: CASRATGSYEQYF
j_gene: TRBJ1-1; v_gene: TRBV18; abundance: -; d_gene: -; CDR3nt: TGTGCCAGCTCACCACAGGGTTCGAACACTGAAGCTTTCTTT; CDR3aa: CASSPQGSNTEAFF
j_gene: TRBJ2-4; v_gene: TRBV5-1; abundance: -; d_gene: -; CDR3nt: TGCGCCAGCAGCCCCGTAGGTAGTTCTACCAAAAACATTCAGTACTTC; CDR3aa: CASSPVGSSTKNIQYF
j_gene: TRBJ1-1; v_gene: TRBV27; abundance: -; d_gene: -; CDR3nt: TGTGCCAGCACCATCCGAGCGGGGACCGAAGCTTTCTTT; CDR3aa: CASTIRAGTEAFF
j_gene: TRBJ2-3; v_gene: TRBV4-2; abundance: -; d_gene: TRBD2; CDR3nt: TGTGCCAGCAGCCAAGAGCGGGAGGGCCCAGATACGCAGTATTTT; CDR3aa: CASSQEREGPDTQYF
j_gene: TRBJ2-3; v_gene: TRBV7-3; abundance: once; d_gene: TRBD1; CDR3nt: TGTGCCAGCAGACAGGGGGCGACCACAGATACGCAGTATTTT; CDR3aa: CASRQGATTDTQYF
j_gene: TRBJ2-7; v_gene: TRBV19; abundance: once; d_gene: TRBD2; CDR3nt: TGTGCCAGTAGTTCGATACTAGCGCAGATCACCTACGAGCAGTACTTC; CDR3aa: CASSSILAQITYEQYF
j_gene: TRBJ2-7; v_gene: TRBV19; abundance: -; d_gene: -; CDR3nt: TGTGCCAGTAGTATACGGGAAACCTACGAGCAGTACTTC; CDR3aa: CASSIRETYEQYF
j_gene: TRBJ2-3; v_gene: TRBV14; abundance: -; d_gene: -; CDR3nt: TGTGCCAGCAGCCAATTAGCGGACGCAAGGGGGAATACGCAGTATTTT; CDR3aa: CASSQLADARGNTQYF
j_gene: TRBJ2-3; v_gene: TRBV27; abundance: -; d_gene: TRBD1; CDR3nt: TGTGCCAGCAGTCCCCTACGGACAGGGGGCACAGATACGCAGTATTTT; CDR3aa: CASSPLRTGGTDTQYF
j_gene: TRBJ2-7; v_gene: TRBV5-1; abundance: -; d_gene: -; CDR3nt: TGTGCCAGCAGCTTGCGAGTCTCCGAAGCATACGAGCAGTACTTC; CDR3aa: CASSLRVSEAYEQYF
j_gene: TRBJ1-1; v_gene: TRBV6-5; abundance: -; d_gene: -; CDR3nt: TGTGCCAGCAGTTACACGGCGACTTATTTCGCTGAAGCTTTCTTT; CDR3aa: CASSYTATYFAEAFF
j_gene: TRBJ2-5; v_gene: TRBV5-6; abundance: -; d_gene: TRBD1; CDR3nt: TGTGCCAGCAGCAGCCGGACAGGGGGCCCGCAAGAGACCCAGTACTTC; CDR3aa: CASSSRTGGPQETQYF
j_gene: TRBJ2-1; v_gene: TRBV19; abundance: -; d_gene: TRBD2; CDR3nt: TGTGCCAGTAGTTCTGGGACTAGCGGGCCCTCCTACAATGAGCAGTTCTTC; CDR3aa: CASSSGTSGPSYNEQFF
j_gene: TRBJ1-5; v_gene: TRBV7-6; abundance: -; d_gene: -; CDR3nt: TGTGCCAGCAGCTTAGGTTCGGATAGCAATCAGCCCCAGCATTTT; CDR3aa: CASSLGSDSNQPQHF
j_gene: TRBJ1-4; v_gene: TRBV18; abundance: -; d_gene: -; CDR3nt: TGTGCCAGCTCAACGGGCAGGGCTTATGAAAAACTGTTTTTT; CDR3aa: CASSTGRAYEKLFF
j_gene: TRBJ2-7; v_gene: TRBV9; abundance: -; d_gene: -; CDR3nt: TGTGCCAGCAGCGTAGATGGGGGGACGGGGCAGTACTTC; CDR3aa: CASSVDGGTGQYF
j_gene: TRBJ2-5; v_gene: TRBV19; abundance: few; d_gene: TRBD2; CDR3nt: TGTGCCAGTAATCGACGTTCTAGCGGAACCCAAGAGACCCAGTACTTC; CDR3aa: CASNRRSSGTQETQYF
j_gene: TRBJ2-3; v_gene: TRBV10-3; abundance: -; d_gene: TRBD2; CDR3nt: TGTGCCATCAGCGAGACACTAGCGGGAGGGAGAGATACGCAGTATTTT; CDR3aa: CAISETLAGGRDTQYF
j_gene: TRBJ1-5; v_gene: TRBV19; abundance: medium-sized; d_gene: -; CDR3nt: TGTGCCAGTAGTATGTTACAGGGAGGCAATCAGCCCCAGCATTTT; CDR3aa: CASSMLQGGNQPQHF
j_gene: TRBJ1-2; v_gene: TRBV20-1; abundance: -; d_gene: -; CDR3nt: TGCAGTGTCCAGACGGGATATGGCTACACCTTC; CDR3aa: CSVQTGYGYTF
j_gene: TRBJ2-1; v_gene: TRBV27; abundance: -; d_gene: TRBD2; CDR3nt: TGTGCCAGCAGTTTTCGTGGGGCTAGCGGGATGGTAAGCTCCTACAATGAGCAGTTCTTC; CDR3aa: CASSFRGASGMVSSYNEQFF
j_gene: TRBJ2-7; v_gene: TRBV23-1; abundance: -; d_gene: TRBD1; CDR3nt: TGCGCCAGCAGTCCCGGGACAGGGGGCTACGAGCAGTACTTC; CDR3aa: CASSPGTGGYEQYF
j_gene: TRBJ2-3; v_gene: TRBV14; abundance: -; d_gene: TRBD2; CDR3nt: TGTGCCAGCAGCCAAGAGGGCGGACTAGCGGGAGAGTGGAGCACAGATACGCAGTATTTT; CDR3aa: CASSQEGGLAGEWSTDTQYF
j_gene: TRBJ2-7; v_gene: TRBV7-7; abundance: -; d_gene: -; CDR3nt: TGTGCCAGCAGCTTAAGACAGAGCTCCTACGAGCAGTACTTC; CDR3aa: CASSLRQSSYEQYF
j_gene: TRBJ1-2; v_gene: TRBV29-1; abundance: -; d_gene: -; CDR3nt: TGCAGCGCTAGGACAGACGGCTATGGCTACACCTTC; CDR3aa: CSARTDGYGYTF
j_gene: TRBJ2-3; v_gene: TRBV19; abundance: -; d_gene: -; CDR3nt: TGTGCCAGTAGTTGGAGTTCCACCGATACGCAGTATTTT; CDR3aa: CASSWSSTDTQYF
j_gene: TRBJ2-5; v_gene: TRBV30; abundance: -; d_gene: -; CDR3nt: TGTGCCTGGTCCCTCTTGGGCCAAGAGACCCAGTACTTC; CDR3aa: CAWSLLGQETQYF
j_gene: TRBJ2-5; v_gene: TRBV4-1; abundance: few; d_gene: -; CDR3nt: TGCGCCAGCAGCCAAACACCAGGGAAAAAGGAGACCCAGTACTTC; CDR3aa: CASSQTPGKKETQYF
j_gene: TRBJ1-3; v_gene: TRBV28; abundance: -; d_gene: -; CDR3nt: TGTGCCAGCGTCCCGGGCTACGTCGGGCCTGGAAACACCATATATTTT; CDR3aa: CASVPGYVGPGNTIYF
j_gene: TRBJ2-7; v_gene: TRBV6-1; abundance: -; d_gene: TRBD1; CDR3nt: TGTGCCACCGCTAAGGGACAGCTCTACGAGCAGTACTTC; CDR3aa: CATAKGQLYEQYF
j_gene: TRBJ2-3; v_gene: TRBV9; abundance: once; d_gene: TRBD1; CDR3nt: TGTGCCAGCAGCGTAGCGGTGGGGGGACAGGGATTGTTGGATACGCAGTATTTT; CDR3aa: CASSVAVGGQGLLDTQYF
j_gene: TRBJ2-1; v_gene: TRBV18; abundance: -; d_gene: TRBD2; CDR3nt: TGTGCCAGCTCACCAGTTTCAACTAGCGGGAGCTACAATGAGCAGTTCTTC; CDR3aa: CASSPVSTSGSYNEQFF
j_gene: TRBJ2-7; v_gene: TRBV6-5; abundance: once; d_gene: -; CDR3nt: TGTGCCAGCAGGTCCCTCTACGAGCAGTACTTC; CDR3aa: CASRSLYEQYF
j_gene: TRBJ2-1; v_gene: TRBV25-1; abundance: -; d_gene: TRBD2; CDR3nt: TGTGCCAGCAGTGAATATCTCTCAGCGGGAGGGAACAATGAGCAGTTCTTC; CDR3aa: CASSEYLSAGGNNEQFF
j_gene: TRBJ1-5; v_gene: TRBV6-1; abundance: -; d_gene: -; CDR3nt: TGTGCCAGCAGTGGCAGAGAGAATCAGCCCCAGCATTTT; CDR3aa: CASSGRENQPQHF
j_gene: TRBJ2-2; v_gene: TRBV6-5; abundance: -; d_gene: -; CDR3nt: TGTGCCAGCAGACAGAACACCGGGGAGCTGTTTTTT; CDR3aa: CASRQNTGELFF
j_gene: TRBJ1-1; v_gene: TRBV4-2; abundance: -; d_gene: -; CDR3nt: TGTGCCAGCAGCCAACCCCCGAACAGGAACACTGAAGCTTTCTTT; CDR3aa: CASSQPPNRNTEAFF
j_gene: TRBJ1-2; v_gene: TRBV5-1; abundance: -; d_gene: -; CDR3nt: TGCGCCAGCAGCTTATACAGGGACTATGGCTACACCTTC; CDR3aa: CASSLYRDYGYTF
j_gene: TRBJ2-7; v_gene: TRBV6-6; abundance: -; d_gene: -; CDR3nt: TGTGCCAGTGGATGGGGCACCTACGAGCAGTACTTC; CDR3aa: CASGWGTYEQYF
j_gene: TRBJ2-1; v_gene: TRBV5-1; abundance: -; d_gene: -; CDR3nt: TGCGCCAGCAGCTCAAAAGGGTACAATGAGCAGTTCTTC; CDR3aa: CASSSKGYNEQFF
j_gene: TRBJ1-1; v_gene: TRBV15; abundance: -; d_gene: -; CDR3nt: TGTGCCACCAGCAATAGGGGGGGGAGCACTGAAGCTTTCTTT; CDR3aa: CATSNRGGSTEAFF
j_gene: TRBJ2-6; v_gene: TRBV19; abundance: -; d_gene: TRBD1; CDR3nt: TGTGCCACCAGGAAACCGGGACAGGACTCCTCTGGGGCCAACGTCCTGACTTTC; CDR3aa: CATRKPGQDSSGANVLTF
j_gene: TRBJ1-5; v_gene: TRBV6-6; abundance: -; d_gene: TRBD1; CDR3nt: TGTGCCAGCAGTTATGGGACAGGGAAAGGCAATCAGCCCCAGCATTTT; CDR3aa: CASSYGTGKGNQPQHF